This T cell receptor beta chain was recovered during a study of T cells in Graves' hyperthyroidism and ophthalmopathy. TCR beta CDR3 sequences were amplified from RNA transcripts. Carried out on the TCR CDR3, a first-round RT-PCR used the HTBI primer set. MiXCR, applied by TCRdb to the multiplex PCR reads, yields one record per CDR3 protein. Of about 640,000 distinct CDR3 sequences listed, less than 25% are singletons. This CDR3 spans 14 amino acids. V gave up 1 base and J gave up 6 bases; unmatched junction bases: 7. CDR1 is DFQATT and CDR2 is SNEGSKA in the germline V gene (reference sequence). This clonotype was seen at least ten times.

The sample taken for sequencing was blood. The chain links TRBV20-1 to TRBJ2-7; 9 nucleotides align to TRBD1. The source is a man in his thirties or forties with Graves' ophthalmopathy. In nucleotides, the CDR3 is TGCAGTGCTAGAGGGACAGGGGAAGGTTCCGAGCAGTACTTC. Amino acids: CSARGTGEGSEQYF.